These T cell receptor beta chains were read from a single sample in a study of T-cell memory formation after mild COVID-19. TCRdb independently ran MiXCR on the 5' RACE reads; one entry per CDR3 protein. The table has 150,000 or so distinct CDR3 sequences, roughly 31% seen once; the top ten hold around 13%. Sequencing input: PBMCs or a T cell subset sorted from them (not recorded which). The receptors were gathered from an adult woman who had mild COVID-19 (a few samples of this study predate the infection). Cell type and time point are not known. Each CDR3 is given with its conserved first and last residue. The D gene is left open where the match is weak. Expanded clones get a size class; other rows say once, few or many, or leave the size out.

j_gene: TRBJ2-5; abundance: few; v_gene: TRBV24-1; len: 14; d_gene: TRBD1; CDR3nt: TGTGCCACCAGTGAGGGACAGATCCAAGAGACCCAGTACTTC; CDR3aa: CATSEGQIQETQYF
j_gene: TRBJ2-1; abundance: -; v_gene: TRBV5-1; len: 14; d_gene: TRBD2; CDR3nt: TGCGCCAGCAGACTAGCGGGAGGGAGCAATGAGCAGTTCTTC; CDR3aa: CASRLAGGSNEQFF
j_gene: TRBJ2-3; abundance: few; v_gene: TRBV2; len: 13; d_gene: -; CDR3nt: TGTGCCAGCAGTGTTGGGATCACAGATACGCAGTATTTT; CDR3aa: CASSVGITDTQYF
j_gene: TRBJ2-7; abundance: -; v_gene: TRBV7-9; len: 17; d_gene: TRBD1; CDR3nt: TGTGCCAGCAGCTCCAAACCTGGGACAGGACCTTCCTACGAGCAGTACTTC; CDR3aa: CASSSKPGTGPSYEQYF
j_gene: TRBJ1-1; abundance: few; v_gene: TRBV6-5; len: 11; d_gene: -; CDR3nt: TGTGCCAGCAGTTATCCGCCAGAAGCTTTCTTT; CDR3aa: CASSYPPEAFF
j_gene: TRBJ2-1; abundance: -; v_gene: TRBV12-3/TRBV12-4; len: 14; d_gene: TRBD1; CDR3nt: TGTGCCAGCAGTTTAGTCAGGGGGCTGGATGAGCAGTTCTTC; CDR3aa: CASSLVRGLDEQFF
j_gene: TRBJ1-2; abundance: many; v_gene: TRBV7-9; len: 12; d_gene: -; CDR3nt: TGTGCCAGCAGCTCGTCGGACTATGGCTACACCTTC; CDR3aa: CASSSSDYGYTF
j_gene: TRBJ2-1; abundance: few; v_gene: TRBV11-2; len: 11; d_gene: -; CDR3nt: TGTGCCAGCAGCTCGGGTCCTGAGCAGTTCTTC; CDR3aa: CASSSGPEQFF
j_gene: TRBJ2-1; abundance: few; v_gene: TRBV6-1; len: 14; d_gene: TRBD1; CDR3nt: TGTGCCAGCTGCCGGGACAGGGGGCGCAATGAGCAGTTCTTC; CDR3aa: CASCRDRGRNEQFF
j_gene: TRBJ1-2; abundance: -; v_gene: TRBV5-1; len: 15; d_gene: TRBD1; CDR3nt: TGCGCCAGCAGCTTGGCCCCGGGACAGGGTGATGGCTACACCTTC; CDR3aa: CASSLAPGQGDGYTF
j_gene: TRBJ1-4; abundance: -; v_gene: TRBV5-5; len: 15; d_gene: -; CDR3nt: TGTGCCAGCAGCTTGAAACCGGCCGACAATGAAAAACTGTTTTTT; CDR3aa: CASSLKPADNEKLFF
j_gene: TRBJ2-7; abundance: -; v_gene: TRBV30; len: 13; d_gene: TRBD2; CDR3nt: TGTGCCTGGAGCACTAGCGGGGACTACGAGCAGTACTTC; CDR3aa: CAWSTSGDYEQYF
j_gene: TRBJ1-2; abundance: few; v_gene: TRBV29-1; len: 12; d_gene: TRBD1; CDR3nt: TGCAGCGTTGGAGGGGGCGAGTATGGCTACACCTTC; CDR3aa: CSVGGGEYGYTF
j_gene: TRBJ1-1; abundance: -; v_gene: TRBV6-5; len: 18; d_gene: -; CDR3nt: TGTGCCAGCAGTTACGCATCTAGAAGGGGACACCGTGGCACTGAAGCTTTCTTT; CDR3aa: CASSYASRRGHRGTEAFF
j_gene: TRBJ2-2; abundance: -; v_gene: TRBV9; len: 16; d_gene: -; CDR3nt: TGTGCCAGCACCGTAGGTGTGAACCCGAACACCGGGGAGCTGTTTTTT; CDR3aa: CASTVGVNPNTGELFF
j_gene: TRBJ1-2; abundance: -; v_gene: TRBV6-5; len: 12; d_gene: -; CDR3nt: TGTGCCAGCAGTTCCCGGGCGGGGGCAAGAACCTTC; CDR3aa: CASSSRAGARTF
j_gene: TRBJ1-2; abundance: -; v_gene: TRBV7-2; len: 17; d_gene: -; CDR3nt: TGTGCCAGCAGCTTAGTCCTGTGGGGGGGCCGTAACTATGGCTACACCTTC; CDR3aa: CASSLVLWGGRNYGYTF
j_gene: TRBJ1-1; abundance: -; v_gene: TRBV5-1; len: 13; d_gene: -; CDR3nt: TGCGCCAGCAGCCCTGGACCCAACACTGAAGCTTTCTTT; CDR3aa: CASSPGPNTEAFF